One TCR beta chain is described in this entry. Germline V gene data show CDR1 as SGHRS and CDR2 as YFSETQ. The CDR3 spans 15 residues. With 4 bases removed from V and 0 bases from J, the gap between germline ends came to 13 bases. The data were obtained in a study of OX40 agonist ivuxolimab in advanced cancers. In the study overall: Ivuxolimab, an antibody acting as an agonist of OX40 (CD134), was used to treat patients.

Here immunoSEQ multiplex PCR was the method, and the copy in TCRdb shows in-frame clones only, minus some. In the table there are more than 70,000 clones, around 85% of which are singletons. The sample was CD4+ or CD8+ T cells sorted from blood, taken in a trial of the OX40 agonist ivuxolimab. The rearrangement uses TRBV5-1 and TRBJ1-2; D is undetermined. The TCR sequence derives from an adult with an advanced solid tumor such as melanoma, head and neck, liver or kidney cancer. CDR3 in DNA: TGCGCCAGCAGCCCCCTGGGTCTAGCTAACTATGGCTACACCTTC. Its translation: CASSPLGLANYGYTF. Looking up the rest from reference TRBV5-1 and TRBJ1-2 gives the full variable domain: KAGVTQTPRYLIKTRGQQVTLSCSPISGHRSVSWYQQTPGQGLQFLFEYFSETQRNKGNFPGRFSGRQFSNSRSEMNVSTLELGDSALYLCASSPLGLANYGYTFGSGTRLTVV.